The 30 T cell receptor beta chains reported below all come from one sample, sequenced in a study of OX40 agonist ivuxolimab in advanced cancers. Repertoires were generated with immunoSEQ multiplex PCR, while TCRdb's copy carries only in-frame clones and drops some. The sample lists 25,000 to 30,000 clones, around 79% occurring once. Sequencing was performed on CD4+ or CD8+ T cells sorted from blood, taken in a trial of the OX40 agonist ivuxolimab. The source of these receptors is an adult with an advanced solid tumor such as melanoma, head and neck, liver or kidney cancer.

This rearrangement joins TRBV7-6 to TRBJ1-1; D is perhaps TRBD1 (5 bases). Germline lookup yields CDR1 SGHVS and CDR2 FNYEAQ. The CDR3 totals 17 residues. The V gene lost 3 bases and the J gene lost 0 bases, with 17 bases spanning the gap. The CDR3 DNA reads TGTGCCAGCAGCTTCGGGACGGATCCCTATATGAACACTGAAGCTTTCTTT. This codes for CASSFGTDPYMNTEAFF.

CDR3 amino acids: CASSEGGWGGTEAFF. CDR3 sequence (DNA): TGTGCCAGCAGTGAAGGGGGCTGGGGGGGCACTGAAGCTTTCTTT. This chain joins TRBV6-1 and TRBJ1-1; maybe TRBD1 (5 bases). The CDR3 is 15 amino acids. Germline V gene lookup returns CDR1 MNHNS and CDR2 SASEGT. Trimming removed 1 base from V and 4 bases from J, with 13 bases in between.

This rearrangement joins TRBV5-4 to TRBJ1-2; the D is unclear. Deletions cut 0 bases from V and 4 bases from J, with 10 bases between. This CDR3 comprises 14 residues. From germline, CDR1 is SGHNT and CDR2 YYREEE (reference sequence). CDR3 nucleotide sequence: TGTGCCAGCAGCTTGGTGGTGAATGGCTATGGCTACACCTTC. Its protein product is CASSLVVNGYGYTF.

The V call is TRBV10-3, the J call TRBJ2-3; 8 bases are shared with TRBD1. Trimming cost V 4 bases and J 0 bases; bases outside gene matches: 3. This CDR3 has 15 amino acids. Per the germline V gene, CDR1 is ENHRY and CDR2 is SYGVKD. The CDR3 DNA is TGTGCCATCAGTGGGAACAGGGGGAGCACAGATACGCAGTATTTT. This gives the protein CAISGNRGSTDTQYF.

The J gene is TRBJ1-3, the V gene TRBV7-6, with D perhaps TRBD1 (6 bases). CDR1 SGHVS and CDR2 FNYEAQ come from the germline V gene. The germline V and J ends were trimmed by 5 bases and 2 bases, with 13 bases remaining between them. The CDR3 extends over 15 amino acids. DNA of the CDR3: TGTGCCAGCAGCGCGGGCCAGGGGCCTGGAAACACCATATATTTT. This codes for CASSAGQGPGNTIYF.

This clone was detected a few times. The chain combines TRBV15 with TRBJ1-4; D gene unclear. Trimming left V 0 bases short and J 7 bases short, with 6 bases between. This CDR3 is built from 13 residues. Per the germline V gene, CDR1 is LNHNV and CDR2 is YYDKDF (reference sequence). The CDR3 is CATSRDRGEKLFF. The CDR3, as DNA: TGTGCCACCAGCAGAGATCGTGGTGAAAAACTGTTTTTT.

The V and J genes are TRBV2 and TRBJ2-3, with D perhaps matching TRBD1 (6 bases). V was cut by 3 bases and J by 0 bases, with 13 bases left in between. Per germline, CDR1 SNHLY and CDR2 FYNNEI. The CDR3 consists of 16 residues. CDR3 coding DNA: TGTGCCAGCAGTGAGGACACAGGGCTTAGCACAGATACGCAGTATTTT. It encodes CASSEDTGLSTDTQYF. Based on the CDR3 plus reference TRBV2 and TRBJ2-3, the full variable domain is EPEVTQTPSHQVTQMGQEVILRCVPISNHLYFYWYRQILGQKVEFLVSFYNNEISEKSEIFDDQFSVERPDGSNFTLKIRSTKLEDSAMYFCASSEDTGLSTDTQYFGPGTRLTVL.

V gene TRBV14 combines with J gene TRBJ2-7; TRBD1 is a possible D gene (5 bases). The CDR3 runs 14 residues. Trimming took off 4 bases at V and 4 bases at J, with 14 bases between the two ends. Germline-derived CDR1 and CDR2 are SGHDN and FVKESK. The CDR3 DNA reads TGTGCCAGCAGCCCAGACGGCAGGGTTTACGAGCAGTACTTC. Translating it yields CASSPDGRVYEQYF. Full variable domain (rest looked up from reference TRBV14 and TRBJ2-7): EAGVTQFPSHSVIEKGQTVTLRCDPISGHDNLYWYRRVMGKEIKFLLHFVKESKQDESGMPNNRFLAERTGGTYSTLKVQPAELEDSGVYFCASSPDGRVYEQYFGPGTRLTVT.

The rearrangement joins TRBV5-4 to TRBJ2-2, with D possibly matching TRBD2 (6 bases). V was pared by 3 bases and J by 6 bases, with 12 bases between. This CDR3 spans 14 amino acids. The V gene's germline CDR1 is SGHNT and CDR2 YYREEE (reference sequence). The CDR3 region has the DNA TGTGCCAGCAGCTGGACCCGGGGGTCCGGGGAGCTGTTTTTT. This gives the protein CASSWTRGSGELFF.

The rearrangement joins TRBV5-1 to TRBJ2-7, with a weak D call TRBD1 (5 bases). Trimming stripped 0 bases from V and 5 bases from J, with 12 bases between. The CDR3 runs to 14 residues. In germline, CDR1 is SGHRS, CDR2 YFSETQ. As DNA, the CDR3 is TGCGCCAGCAGCTTGGCCTATGCAGGGAACGAGCAGTACTTC. Protein sequence: CASSLAYAGNEQYF.

This clone was recorded only once. The chain is built from TRBV5-8 and TRBJ2-1, with TRBD2 matching over 8 bases. CDR1 and CDR2 (germline): SGHTS, YDEGEE. CDR3 length: 16 residues. Trimming cost V 4 bases and J 8 bases; bases outside gene matches: 14. The CDR3 is CASSHGRGGSLYEQFF. The CDR3 DNA reads as TGTGCCAGCAGCCACGGACGGGGGGGGTCGCTTTATGAGCAGTTCTTC.

The chain couples TRBV6-5 to TRBJ2-7; 9 nucleotides align to TRBD2. The CDR3 runs to 15 residues. Per germline, CDR1 MNHEY and CDR2 SVGAGI. V shed 6 bases and J 5 bases; nucleotides not matched to a gene: 11. The chain's CDR3 is CASSLSGTSLHEQYF. DNA of the CDR3: TGTGCCAGCAGCCTTAGCGGGACTAGCCTCCACGAGCAGTACTTC.

This chain uses TRBV7-2 with TRBJ2-1; 8 bases map to TRBD2. CDR3 length equals 15 residues. V gave up 3 bases and J gave up 0 bases; unmatched junction bases: 1. The germline gives CDR1 SGHTA, CDR2 FQGNSA. CDR3 nucleotides: TGTGCCAGCAGCTTTCTAGCGGGCTCCTACAATGAGCAGTTCTTC. This codes for CASSFLAGSYNEQFF.

CDR3 residues: CASSSTAALSYNEQFF. CDR3 nucleotides: TGTGCCAGCAGTTCCACTGCGGCCCTCTCCTACAATGAGCAGTTCTTC. The rearrangement uses TRBV27 and TRBJ2-1, with unresolved D. The CDR3 consists of 16 residues. The germline V and J ends were trimmed by 4 bases and 0 bases, with 13 bases remaining between them. Germline V gives CDR1 MNHEY, CDR2 SMNVEV (reference sequence).

V and J are TRBV7-9 and TRBJ1-1; 12 bases map to TRBD1. This CDR3 has 17 residues. Germline values: CDR1 SEHNR, CDR2 FQNEAQ (reference sequence). Germline trimming cut 5 bases from V and 6 bases from J; bases unmatched to any gene: 13. The CDR3 DNA is TGTGCCAGCAGCACCCGGGACAGGGGGCGTAAATTGTCTGAAGCTTTCTTT. This encodes CASSTRDRGRKLSEAFF.

J is TRBJ1-6 and V is TRBV11-2; D unresolved. This CDR3 contains 15 residues. Germline V gives CDR1 SGHAT, CDR2 FQNNGV. V was shortened by 5 bases and J by 7 bases, with 15 bases between the two germline ends. The CDR3 is CASSSLSDRNSPLHF. The CDR3 region has the DNA TGTGCCAGCAGCAGTCTTTCGGACCGGAATTCACCCCTCCACTTT.

This chain uses TRBV5-6 with TRBJ2-7, with TRBD1 identical over 9 bases. Per the germline V gene, CDR1 is SGHDT and CDR2 is YYEEEE. Trimming removed 4 bases from V and 3 bases from J; junction bases left unmatched: 5. The CDR3 loop spans 14 amino acids. CDR3: CASSPGQGLYEQYF. CDR3 bases: TGTGCCAGCAGCCCGGGACAGGGCCTCTACGAGCAGTACTTC.

This chain links TRBV7-2 with TRBJ2-7; 9 positions agree with TRBD1. The length of the CDR3 is 15 residues. After removal of 2 bases from V and 1 base from J, the junction contained 3 bases not matched to a gene. Per the germline V gene, CDR1 is SGHTA and CDR2 is FQGNSA. The CDR3: CASSLWGQGSYEQYF. CDR3 nucleotide sequence: TGTGCCAGCAGCTTATGGGGACAGGGTTCCTACGAGCAGTACTTC.

This clone was observed a few times. The chain carries TRBV7-6 and TRBJ2-4, with TRBD1 as a possible D gene (5 bases). This CDR3 has 17 residues. CDR1 SGHVS and CDR2 FNYEAQ come from the germline V gene. The ends were cut back, 1 base at V and 0 bases at J, with 13 bases in the middle. This CDR3 is CASSLEVIGVAKNIQYF. CDR3 bases: TGTGCCAGCAGCTTAGAAGTGATAGGGGTAGCCAAAAACATTCAGTACTTC.

The V and J genes are TRBV6-1 and TRBJ2-1, with D perhaps TRBD2 (6 bases). Germline V CDR1 and CDR2: MNHNS, SASEGT. V lost 0 bases and J 0 bases, leaving 6 bases between the germline ends. This CDR3 contains 15 residues. The CDR3 reads CASSEAAGSYNEQFF. CDR3 in DNA: TGTGCCAGCAGTGAAGCAGCGGGCTCCTACAATGAGCAGTTCTTC.

This clone has more than one count but fewer than ten. The rearrangement uses TRBV9 and TRBJ2-7, with 10 bases lining up with TRBD1. The germline CDR1 and CDR2 sequences are SGDLS and YYNGEE. V gave up 4 bases and J gave up 3 bases; unmatched junction bases: 4. The CDR3 spans 14 residues. Written as DNA, the CDR3 is TGTGCCAGCAGCACCGGGACAGGGGACTACGAGCAGTACTTC. The encoded protein is CASSTGTGDYEQYF.

The V call is TRBV11-2, the J call TRBJ1-2; D call uncertain. Trimming stripped 1 base from V and 7 bases from J, with 10 bases between. In germline, CDR1 is SGHAT, CDR2 FQNNGV. This CDR3 has 13 residues. This chain's CDR3 is CASSLGTAVGYTF. CDR3 nucleotides: TGTGCCAGCAGCTTAGGGACGGCGGTTGGCTACACCTTC.

The gene calls are TRBV28 and TRBJ2-5; D is perhaps TRBD1 (5 bases). This CDR3 has 13 residues. Germline V gene sequence: CDR1 MDHEN, CDR2 SYDVKM. Trimming left V 4 bases short and J 2 bases short, with 8 bases between. The CDR3 protein is CASSWTLQETQYF. The CDR3 bases are TGTGCCAGCAGTTGGACACTTCAAGAGACCCAGTACTTC.

The V call is TRBV9, the J call TRBJ2-7, with TRBD1 matching 8 bases. The length of the CDR3 is 14 residues. CDR1 is SGDLS and CDR2 is YYNGEE in the germline V gene. J lost 4 bases, V lost 4 bases, and 7 bases had no gene match. The CDR3 region has the DNA TGTGCCAGCAGCCCCTCGGACAGGGTGTACGAGCAGTACTTC. Translation: CASSPSDRVYEQYF. Supplemented by reference TRBV9 and TRBJ2-7, the full variable domain reads DSGVTQTPKHLITATGQRVTLRCSPRSGDLSVYWYQQSLDQGLQFLIQYYNGEERAKGNILERFSAQQFPDLHSELNLSSLELGDSALYFCASSPSDRVYEQYFGPGTRLTVT.

The chain uses TRBV13 and TRBJ2-7; no clear D. Trimming shortened V by 4 bases and J by 6 bases, and 10 bases separated the two germline ends. This CDR3 is 12 amino acids long. Germline CDR1 reads PRHDT; CDR2 reads FYEKMQ (reference sequence). CDR3 DNA: TGTGCCAGCAGCTCTGGGATCGGCGAGCAGTACTTC. Translation gives CASSSGIGEQYF.

The chain employs TRBV5-1 and TRBJ2-7; 7 bases are shared with TRBD1. This CDR3 has 18 amino acids. Germline V gene lookup returns CDR1 SGHRS and CDR2 YFSETQ. V was pared by 4 bases and J by 1 base, with 17 bases of the junction left unmatched. The DNA of the CDR3 is TGCGCCAGCAGCCCCTTCTCAGCCCCAGGGGGTTTTTCCTACGAGCAGTACTTC. Translated: CASSPFSAPGGFSYEQYF.

The chain joins TRBV4-1 to TRBJ2-7; 11 bases are a match to TRBD2. The junction had 10 bases not matched to a gene; V was cut back by 3 bases and J by 3 bases. Germline assignment: CDR1 MGHRA and CDR2 YSYEKL. This CDR3 region has 17 residues. The CDR3 sequence: CASSHFSSGGSDYEQYF. Written as DNA, the CDR3 is TGCGCCAGCAGCCACTTTTCTAGCGGGGGGTCGGACTACGAGCAGTACTTC.

The CDR3, as DNA: TGTGCCAGCAGTCTGTCTCAGGACTCCTACGAGCAGTACTTC. Its protein product is CASSLSQDSYEQYF. The rearrangement links TRBV6-5 to TRBJ2-7; D ambiguous. From germline, CDR1 is MNHEY and CDR2 SVGAGI. The V gene lost 5 bases and the J gene lost 0 bases, with 11 bases spanning the gap. The CDR3 length is 14 residues.

V is TRBV5-1 and J is TRBJ2-3; 13 nucleotides align to TRBD2. The CDR3 is 17 amino acids. Germline V lookup: CDR1 SGHRS, CDR2 YFSETQ. The V gene end was trimmed by 2 bases and the J gene end by 2 bases; junction bases not matched to a gene: 5. The CDR3 DNA is TGCGCCAGCAGCTTACGGACTAGCGGGGGATACACAGATACGCAGTATTTT. It specifies CASSLRTSGGYTDTQYF.

The V and J genes are TRBV6-1 and TRBJ1-3; possible D gene TRBD1, 6 bases. V was trimmed by 4 bases and J by 2 bases, leaving 9 bases between them. Germline V gives CDR1 MNHNS, CDR2 SASEGT. This CDR3 comprises 14 residues. The DNA for the CDR3 is TGTGCCAGCAGTGGCTCAGGGGCTGGAAACACCATATATTTT. This sequence encodes CASSGSGAGNTIYF.